A selection of T cell receptor beta chains follows, all from one sample in a study of cytomegalovirus exposure and HLA in healthy donors. Libraries were prepared by immunoSEQ multiplex PCR; TCRdb keeps only in-frame clonotypes and omits some of them. The sample lists 95,000 to 150,000 clones; more than 60% were seen once. The sample consisted of PBMCs. These receptors all stem from a woman aged 40 to 50 in good health and CMV-seropositive. CDR3s include the opening cysteine and the closing phenylalanine or tryptophan. D genes are given only for firm matches. Size tells how often a clone was seen (once, few, many) or the class of an expanded clone, and some rows leave it out.

CDR3nt | CDR3aa | v_gene | abundance | j_gene | d_gene
TGTGCCACCAGCAGGGGGGGACAGGGCGAGGAACTGTTTTTT | CATSRGGQGEELFF | TRBV15 | - | TRBJ1-4 | TRBD1
TGTGCCAGCAGGCAAGACAGGGGAGGTAGCAATCAGCCCCAGCATTTT | CASRQDRGGSNQPQHF | TRBV2 | once | TRBJ1-5 | TRBD1
TGTGCCGCGGGGGGTGGCAATCAGCCCCAGCATTTT | CAAGGGNQPQHF | TRBV25-1 | - | TRBJ1-5 | -
TGTGCCAGTAGTAACCGGTTACGGACAGGCGGGACCGGGGAGCTGTTTTTT | CASSNRLRTGGTGELFF | TRBV19 | - | TRBJ2-2 | TRBD1
TGTGCCAGCAGTGAAGCGGTAACTATTTACACAGATACGCAGTATTTT | CASSEAVTIYTDTQYF | TRBV6-1 | - | TRBJ2-3 | -
TGTGCCACCAGCAGAGCCAGGGATAATTCACCCCTCCACTTT | CATSRARDNSPLHF | TRBV15 | - | TRBJ1-6 | -
TGTGCCAGCAGTCTCGGATACAGGGGCTCGGCCTATAGCAATCAGCCCCAGCATTTT | CASSLGYRGSAYSNQPQHF | TRBV28 | - | TRBJ1-5 | TRBD1
TGTGCCAGTAGTCTCGTCCCGACTTCTTATGAAAAACTGTTTTTT | CASSLVPTSYEKLFF | TRBV19 | - | TRBJ1-4 | -
TGTGCCATCAGTGCAGGCAGGGACACCGGGGAGCTGTTTTTT | CAISAGRDTGELFF | TRBV10-3 | - | TRBJ2-2 | -
TGTGCCAGCTCACCGCTTAGTTCTGGGGCCAACGTCCTGACTTTC | CASSPLSSGANVLTF | TRBV18 | - | TRBJ2-6 | -
TGTGCCAGGGTCCCAGGGGGCTACACTGAAGCTTTCTTT | CARVPGGYTEAFF | TRBV2 | many | TRBJ1-1 | TRBD1
TGCAGCGTTGAGACACTAGCGGGAGTTGACTACGAGCAGTACTTC | CSVETLAGVDYEQYF | TRBV29-1 | - | TRBJ2-7 | TRBD2
TGCGCCAGCAGCCAAGAATCCCCGGGGGACCAGTACTTC | CASSQESPGDQYF | TRBV4-1 | - | TRBJ2-5 | -
TGTGCCAGCAGGACTTTGGACAGCCCGCGTGAAGCTTTCTTT | CASRTLDSPREAFF | TRBV28 | - | TRBJ1-1 | -
TGTGCCAGCAGCGTAGGGCCTAGCGGGGGCCCTTTCTCCTACGAGCAGTACTTC | CASSVGPSGGPFSYEQYF | TRBV9 | - | TRBJ2-7 | TRBD2
TGCGCCAGCAGCTTAGATCCTAGCGGGAAGGGCATTCAGTACTTC | CASSLDPSGKGIQYF | TRBV5-1 | - | TRBJ2-4 | TRBD2
TGTGCCAGCAGCACCGACGACAGGGTGGATGGCTACACCTTC | CASSTDDRVDGYTF | TRBV11-3 | - | TRBJ1-2 | TRBD1
TGTGCCAGCAGTGGGACAGTCGGAGAGGAGACCCAGTACTTC | CASSGTVGEETQYF | TRBV6-4 | - | TRBJ2-5 | -
TGTGCCAGCAGCCGTAGAAGAGACCGGGGGGAACATACCGGGGAGCTGTTTTTT | CASSRRRDRGEHTGELFF | TRBV11-2 | - | TRBJ2-2 | TRBD2
TGTGCCAGCTCACCAGGAGCGGAGTCGGGGACCGGGGAGCTGTTTTTT | CASSPGAESGTGELFF | TRBV18 | once | TRBJ2-2 | -
TGCAGCGCTGACAGGGGAAACTATGGCTACACCTTC | CSADRGNYGYTF | TRBV29-1 | - | TRBJ1-2 | TRBD1
TGTGCCAGCAGCCCCCCCCCAGTCTCTGGAAACACCATATATTTT | CASSPPPVSGNTIYF | TRBV5-8 | - | TRBJ1-3 | -
TGTGCCAGCAGAAAGGGACTAGCTAGCAATCAGCCCCAGCATTTT | CASRKGLASNQPQHF | TRBV2 | few | TRBJ1-5 | -
TGTGCCAGCAGCGCGACAGGCCCCTTGAGGTACACTGAAGCTTTCTTT | CASSATGPLRYTEAFF | TRBV11-2 | - | TRBJ1-1 | -
TGTGCCAGCAGTCCGTACCAGGCGCAGGGTAACACTGAAGCTTTCTTT | CASSPYQAQGNTEAFF | TRBV27 | - | TRBJ1-1 | -
TGTGCCAGCAGCTTAGCCGTCCTGACAGGTTACAACACTGAAGCTTTCTTT | CASSLAVLTGYNTEAFF | TRBV7-9 | - | TRBJ1-1 | -
TGTGCCAGCAGAAAAGGGGGCGCGACAGAGACCCAGTACTTC | CASRKGGATETQYF | TRBV28 | few | TRBJ2-5 | TRBD1
TGCGCCAGCAGCCACGCTATAGCGGGGCGAGGCACAGATACGCAGTATTTT | CASSHAIAGRGTDTQYF | TRBV4-1 | few | TRBJ2-3 | TRBD2
TGTGCCAGCAGTGGGACAGGGGGAAACACCATATATTTT | CASSGTGGNTIYF | TRBV25-1 | - | TRBJ1-3 | TRBD1
TGTGCCAGTAGTATAGTCGGAGGGGACGAGCAGTACTTC | CASSIVGGDEQYF | TRBV19 | - | TRBJ2-7 | -
TGCGCCAGCAGACAGGGTTCGGGGGAGCAGTACTTC | CASRQGSGEQYF | TRBV5-1 | few | TRBJ2-7 | -
TGTGCCAGCCTGCAGGGGGCTTTAGATTCACCCCTCCACTTT | CASLQGALDSPLHF | TRBV5-6 | - | TRBJ1-6 | TRBD1
TGTGCCAGTAGTATAGACCGGACTAGCCGGAATGAGCAGTTCTTC | CASSIDRTSRNEQFF | TRBV19 | - | TRBJ2-1 | TRBD2
TGTGCCAGCAGCCCTTTATACGAGCAGTACTTC | CASSPLYEQYF | TRBV6-1 | - | TRBJ2-7 | -
TGTGCCAGCAGCGTAGAGGACAGCTCTGGAAACACCATATATTTT | CASSVEDSSGNTIYF | TRBV9 | - | TRBJ1-3 | -
TGCGCCAGCAGCTCTGAAGGGGACTTGCGCGGCTACACCTTC | CASSSEGDLRGYTF | TRBV5-1 | - | TRBJ1-2 | -
TGTGCCAGCAGCTATGCCAGGGAGGGCCGGCACTATGGCTACACCTTC | CASSYAREGRHYGYTF | TRBV28 | - | TRBJ1-2 | -
TGTGCCAGCAGCTTAGGAACGGGACAGGCCTACGAGCAGTACTTC | CASSLGTGQAYEQYF | TRBV7-9 | - | TRBJ2-7 | TRBD1